Given below is one T cell receptor beta chain in context. Authors' data handling: Amplification with reference gene primers provided the estimates of nucleated cell counts. TCRdb's copy holds only in-frame clones and misses some; the assay was immunoSEQ multiplex PCR. V and J calls and clone size come straight from that table; D and trimming were deduced from the DNA. The sample shows 250,000 to 300,000 clones, about nine tenths of them seen only once. The sample comes from a study of blood T cell repertoires in COVID-19. Study at large: Samples taken during acute and convalescent COVID-19 were collected in the United States, Italy and Spain.

CDR3 size: 15 residues. Germline V gives CDR1 LGHDT, CDR2 YNNKEL (reference sequence). The ends were cut back, 0 bases at V and 3 bases at J, with 11 bases in the middle. Those enrolled, adults aged roughly 18 to 89 years, came from roughly 22 US areas. Participants classified as exposed had met a COVID-19 case within 2 weeks before study entry. V usage is TRBV3-1 (or the pseudogene TRBV3-2) and J usage is TRBJ1-2, with D possibly TRBD1 on 5 matching bases. This TCR was recovered from a woman between 45 and 65 years old who had been exposed to COVID-19. The sequencing input was PBMCs or T cells enriched from blood (not recorded which). This CDR3 reads CASSQEPRADYGYTF. CDR3 sequence (DNA): TGTGCCAGCAGCCAAGAGCCCAGGGCGGACTATGGCTACACCTTC.